Listed below are T cell receptor beta chains from one sample, sequenced in a study of breast tumors, draining lymph nodes, adjacent tissues. In TCRdb, the multiplex PCR reads were re-called with MiXCR into one record per CDR3 protein. This table has 200,000 to 300,000 distinct CDR3 sequences, 30% to 35% appearing once. The sample taken for sequencing was axillary lymph node tissue. The receptor set was obtained from a female donor with breast cancer. Some clones in this sample may be carry-over from other donors' samples. The CDR3 runs from the conserved cysteine through the conserved F or W. D genes are given only for firm matches. Clone sizes are given selectively: once, few, many, or a class where the clone is expanded.

size: once; J: TRBJ2-1; D: NA; V: TRBV3-1; DNA: TGTGCCAGCAGCCAGATCAGCGGAGTTTACAATGAGCAGTTCTTC; CDR3: CASSQISGVYNEQFF
size: NA; J: TRBJ2-1; D: NA; V: TRBV27; DNA: TGTGCCACCCATATTAGTGGGAGGCCCTACAATGAGCAGTTCTTC; CDR3: CATHISGRPYNEQFF
size: NA; J: TRBJ2-2; D: NA; V: TRBV19; DNA: TGTGCCAGAGGGACGGAACACCGGGGGGAGCTGTTTTTT; CDR3: CARGTEHRGELFF
size: once; J: TRBJ2-2; D: NA; V: TRBV7-2; DNA: TGTGCCAGCGTGGGCGGGAGAAGCCCCACCGGGGGGCTGTTCTTT; CDR3: CASVGGRSPTGGLFF
size: many; J: TRBJ2-5; D: NA; V: TRBV20-1; DNA: TGCAGTGCTAGTCCCAACCAAGAGACCCAGTACTTC; CDR3: CSASPNQETQYF
size: many; J: TRBJ1-5; D: NA; V: TRBV30; DNA: TGTGCCTGGAGCCAGGGTGGGGATCAGCCCCAGCATTTT; CDR3: CAWSQGGDQPQHF
size: many; J: TRBJ2-1; D: NA; V: TRBV11-2; DNA: TGTGCCAGCAGCTCTGGACAAATCCCGTTCTTC; CDR3: CASSSGQIPFF
size: NA; J: TRBJ1-5; D: NA; V: TRBV19; DNA: TGTGCCAGTAGTATAGGAGCGGGCAATCAGCCCCAGCATTTT; CDR3: CASSIGAGNQPQHF
size: many; J: TRBJ2-1; D: NA; V: TRBV6-5; DNA: TGTGCCAGCAGTTACACGGGAGTGCAGTTCTTC; CDR3: CASSYTGVQFF
size: NA; J: TRBJ2-1; D: TRBD2; V: TRBV7-9; DNA: TGTGCCAGCAGCCGTTCGCGAATAGCGGGAGAAACAGGTGAGTTCTTC; CDR3: CASSRSRIAGETGEFF
size: many; J: TRBJ1-5; D: NA; V: TRBV7-2; DNA: TGTGCCAGCAGCTTCCCGGGCATAGGGCAGCCCCAGCATTTT; CDR3: CASSFPGIGQPQHF
size: many; J: TRBJ2-1; D: TRBD2; V: TRBV11-3; DNA: TGTGCCAGCAGCCCAGGGACTAGCGGGAGGGCGGGGTACAATGAGCAGTTCTTC; CDR3: CASSPGTSGRAGYNEQFF
size: many; J: TRBJ2-3; D: TRBD2; V: TRBV4-2; DNA: TGTGCCAGCAGCCAAGCCCCTTCGCGGACTAGCGGCACAGATACGCAGTATTTT; CDR3: CASSQAPSRTSGTDTQYF
size: many; J: TRBJ2-2; D: NA; V: TRBV10-2; DNA: TGCGCCAGCAGCTTCGGGGGCACGAACACCGGGGAGCTGTTTTTT; CDR3: CASSFGGTNTGELFF
size: few; J: TRBJ2-1; D: NA; V: TRBV12-3/TRBV12-4; DNA: TGTGCCAGCAGTTTTCCCGACAGCTACAATGAGCAGTTCTTC; CDR3: CASSFPDSYNEQFF
size: many; J: TRBJ2-5; D: TRBD1; V: TRBV18; DNA: TGTGCCAGCTCACTCGGGACAGCCAAAGAGACCCAGTACTTC; CDR3: CASSLGTAKETQYF
size: many; J: TRBJ2-7; D: NA; V: TRBV10-1; DNA: TGCGCCAGCAGTGAGTCGGGACGTGGCGAGCAGTACTTC; CDR3: CASSESGRGEQYF
size: many; J: TRBJ2-5; D: NA; V: TRBV15; DNA: TGTGCCACCAGCCTCTGGCAAGAGACCCAGTACTTC; CDR3: CATSLWQETQYF
size: many; J: TRBJ1-5; D: NA; V: TRBV7-8; DNA: TGTGCCAGCAGCTTCCGACACCTTTCCAATCAGCCCCAGCATTTT; CDR3: CASSFRHLSNQPQHF
size: many; J: TRBJ1-5; D: NA; V: TRBV20-1; DNA: TGCAGTGCTCCGAGGGACTCGCCTAGCAATCAGCCCCAGCATTTT; CDR3: CSAPRDSPSNQPQHF
size: few; J: TRBJ1-2; D: NA; V: TRBV5-4; DNA: TGTGCCAGCAGCTTGGGGGGGGCATATGGCTACACCTTC; CDR3: CASSLGGAYGYTF
size: NA; J: TRBJ1-5; D: NA; V: TRBV19; DNA: TGTGCCAGTAGTTCAGGGGTACGGTGGTCAGACGAGCATTTT; CDR3: CASSSGVRWSDEHF
size: NA; J: TRBJ2-2; D: NA; V: TRBV27; DNA: TGTGCCAGCAGTTTATGGGGGGGGCATAGCACCGGGGAGCTGTTTTTT; CDR3: CASSLWGGHSTGELFF
size: NA; J: TRBJ1-2; D: NA; V: TRBV30; DNA: TGTGCCTGGAGCGACCCCCCCGCAGCGAACTATGGCTACACCTTC; CDR3: CAWSDPPAANYGYTF
size: once; J: TRBJ2-7; D: NA; V: TRBV30; DNA: TGTGCCTGGGCGTTTTCTTCCGTCGGATACGAGCAGTACTTC; CDR3: CAWAFSSVGYEQYF
size: NA; J: TRBJ2-6; D: NA; V: TRBV10-3; DNA: TGTGCCATCACGCCGACAGGAATATCTGGGGCCAACGTCCTGACTTTC; CDR3: CAITPTGISGANVLTF
size: NA; J: TRBJ1-5; D: NA; V: TRBV3-1; DNA: TGTGCCAGCGGCCAAGGGGGGGCGAGCAATCAGCCCCAGCATTTT; CDR3: CASGQGGASNQPQHF
size: few; J: TRBJ1-1; D: TRBD1; V: TRBV7-6; DNA: TGTGCCAGCAGCTTACAACAGGGGACTGAAGCTTTCTTT; CDR3: CASSLQQGTEAFF
size: many; J: TRBJ1-6; D: TRBD1; V: TRBV7-8; DNA: TGTGCCAGCAGCTTACTCTCCGCAGGGGGCGTTATCGATTCACCCCTCCACTTT; CDR3: CASSLLSAGGVIDSPLHF
size: NA; J: TRBJ2-2; D: TRBD2; V: TRBV2; DNA: TGTGCCAGCAGCGTGGGACTAGTCTTTACCGGGGAGCTGTTTTTT; CDR3: CASSVGLVFTGELFF
size: NA; J: TRBJ1-5; D: TRBD1; V: TRBV15; DNA: TGTGCCACCAGCAGCTTAGTCCGACAGGGAACCAATCAGCCCCAGCATTTT; CDR3: CATSSLVRQGTNQPQHF
size: few; J: TRBJ2-2; D: NA; V: TRBV5-4; DNA: TGTGCCAGCAGCTTGAGGATGGCGGGAACCGGGGAGCTGTTTTTT; CDR3: CASSLRMAGTGELFF
size: NA; J: TRBJ2-3; D: NA; V: TRBV9; DNA: TGTGCCAGCAGCCTCGGGACGACCGGCACAGATACGCAGTATTTT; CDR3: CASSLGTTGTDTQYF
size: NA; J: TRBJ1-5; D: NA; V: TRBV6-1; DNA: TGTGCCTCCGAGGGGGTCTATAGCAATCAGCCCCAGCATTTT; CDR3: CASEGVYSNQPQHF
size: many; J: TRBJ2-5; D: TRBD2; V: TRBV9; DNA: TGTGCCAGCAGCGTAGGCGCTAGCGGGATATTTGAGACCCAGTACTTC; CDR3: CASSVGASGIFETQYF
size: many; J: TRBJ2-7; D: NA; V: TRBV7-6; DNA: TGTGCCAGCAGCTTACTCCAGACTACAGACTCCTACGAGCAGTACTTC; CDR3: CASSLLQTTDSYEQYF
size: many; J: TRBJ2-2; D: NA; V: TRBV6-5; DNA: TGTGCCAGCAGCCGCGGGAAGTCGGGAACCGGGGAGCTGTTTTTT; CDR3: CASSRGKSGTGELFF
size: many; J: TRBJ1-3; D: NA; V: TRBV7-8; DNA: TGTGCCAGCGGGACACCCCTCGTCTCTGGAAACACCATATATTTT; CDR3: CASGTPLVSGNTIYF
size: many; J: TRBJ2-1; D: TRBD1; V: TRBV12-3/TRBV12-4; DNA: TGTGCCAGCGGACCCGGGACAGGGTTCAATGAGCAGTTCTTC; CDR3: CASGPGTGFNEQFF
size: many; J: TRBJ1-4; D: TRBD1; V: TRBV20-1; DNA: TGCATGACGACAGGGGCTGGGGAAAAACTGTTTTTT; CDR3: CMTTGAGEKLFF
size: few; J: TRBJ2-1; D: TRBD2; V: TRBV5-1; DNA: TGCGCCAGCAGCCCCGGGACTAGCGGGAGTATCTACAATGAGCAGTTCTTC; CDR3: CASSPGTSGSIYNEQFF
size: NA; J: TRBJ2-3; D: TRBD1; V: TRBV11-3; DNA: TGTGCCAGCAGCTCACGGGACAGGGAGGTAGATACGCAGTATTTT; CDR3: CASSSRDREVDTQYF
size: many; J: TRBJ2-7; D: TRBD2; V: TRBV25-1; DNA: TGTGCCAGCAGTTCAACAAGCCCCGGGACTAGCGGGAACTACGAGCAGTACTTC; CDR3: CASSSTSPGTSGNYEQYF
size: many; J: TRBJ2-2; D: TRBD2; V: TRBV7-3; DNA: TGTGCCAGCAGCTTATTCCCTGCACTAGCGGGAGAGGACGGGGAGCTGTTTTTT; CDR3: CASSLFPALAGEDGELFF
size: NA; J: TRBJ2-1; D: NA; V: TRBV11-2; DNA: TGTGCCAGCAGCCAAGCTCAGGGCCCACTTGGATACAATGAGCAGTTCTTC; CDR3: CASSQAQGPLGYNEQFF
size: many; J: TRBJ2-5; D: TRBD2; V: TRBV2; DNA: TGTGCCAGCAGTGAAGCGCTTAGCGGGAGGGTCGTGGAGACCCAGTACTTC; CDR3: CASSEALSGRVVETQYF
size: many; J: TRBJ2-7; D: TRBD1; V: TRBV11-2; DNA: TGTGCCAGCAGCTCCCGGGACAGGTTCGAGCAGTACTTC; CDR3: CASSSRDRFEQYF
size: NA; J: TRBJ1-1; D: TRBD1; V: TRBV6-5; DNA: TGTGCCAGCAGTTACTCCGGGACAGCGAACACTGAAGCTTTCTTT; CDR3: CASSYSGTANTEAFF